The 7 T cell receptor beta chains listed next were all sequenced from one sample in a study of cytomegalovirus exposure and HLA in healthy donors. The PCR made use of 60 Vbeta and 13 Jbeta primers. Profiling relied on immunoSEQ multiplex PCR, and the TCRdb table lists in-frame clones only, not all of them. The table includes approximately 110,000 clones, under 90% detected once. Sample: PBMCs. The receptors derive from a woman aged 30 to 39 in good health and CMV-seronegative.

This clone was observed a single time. CDR3 in amino acids: CASSLGSTVTNYGYTF. CDR3 in DNA: TGTGCCAGCAGCTTGGGGTCGACAGTTACTAACTATGGCTACACCTTC. The chain has TRBV7-9 and TRBJ1-2; D possibly corresponds to TRBD1 (5 bases). The CDR3 contains 16 residues. Germline V gene sequence: CDR1 SEHNR, CDR2 FQNEAQ (reference sequence). Trimming took 3 bases from V and 0 from J, leaving 14 bases between them. Full variable domain (remainder filled in from reference TRBV7-9 and TRBJ1-2): DTGVSQNPRHKITKRGQNVTFRCDPISEHNRLYWYRQTLGQGPEFLTYFQNEAQLEKSRLLSDRFSAERPKGSFSTLEIQRTEQGDSAMYLCASSLGSTVTNYGYTFGSGTRLTVV.

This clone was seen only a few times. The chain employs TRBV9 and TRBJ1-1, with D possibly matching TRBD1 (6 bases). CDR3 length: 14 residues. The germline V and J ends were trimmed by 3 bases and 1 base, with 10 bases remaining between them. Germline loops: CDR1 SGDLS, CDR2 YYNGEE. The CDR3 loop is CASSAQGTNTEAFF. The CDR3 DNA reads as TGTGCCAGCAGCGCACAGGGCACGAACACTGAAGCTTTCTTT. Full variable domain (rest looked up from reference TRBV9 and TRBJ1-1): DSGVTQTPKHLITATGQRVTLRCSPRSGDLSVYWYQQSLDQGLQFLIQYYNGEERAKGNILERFSAQQFPDLHSELNLSSLELGDSALYFCASSAQGTNTEAFFGQGTRLTVV.

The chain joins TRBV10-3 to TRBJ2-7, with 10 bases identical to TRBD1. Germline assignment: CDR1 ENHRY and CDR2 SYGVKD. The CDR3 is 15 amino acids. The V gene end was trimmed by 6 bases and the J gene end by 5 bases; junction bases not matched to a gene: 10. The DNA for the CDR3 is TGTGCCATCAGGGACAGGGACAGGGGAAAGAACGAGCAGTACTTC. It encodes CAIRDRDRGKNEQYF.

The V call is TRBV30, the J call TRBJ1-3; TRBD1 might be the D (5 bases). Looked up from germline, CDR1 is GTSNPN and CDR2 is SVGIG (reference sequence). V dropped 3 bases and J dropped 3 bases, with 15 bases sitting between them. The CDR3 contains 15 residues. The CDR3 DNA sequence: TGTGCCTGGAGAGGGATGGGACTAGGTGGAAACACCATATATTTT. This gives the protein CAWRGMGLGGNTIYF.

In DNA, the CDR3 is TGTGCCACCAGCAGAGTACCGGAGATGAACACTGAAGCTTTCTTT. As protein: CATSRVPEMNTEAFF. The chain links TRBV15 to TRBJ1-1; D unresolved. Germline assignment: CDR1 LNHNV and CDR2 YYDKDF (reference sequence). CDR3 length equals 15 residues. V was cut by 1 base and J by 0 bases, with 9 bases left in between.

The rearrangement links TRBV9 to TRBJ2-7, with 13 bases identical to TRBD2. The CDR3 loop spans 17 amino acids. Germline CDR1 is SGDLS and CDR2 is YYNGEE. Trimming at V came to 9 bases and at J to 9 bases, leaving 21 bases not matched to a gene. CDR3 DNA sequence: TGTGCCATCCCTGATCCTCCAGCGGGACTAGCGGGATATAGGCAGTACTTC. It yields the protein CAIPDPPAGLAGYRQYF. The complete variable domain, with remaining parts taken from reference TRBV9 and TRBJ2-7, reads DSGVTQTPKHLITATGQRVTLRCSPRSGDLSVYWYQQSLDQGLQFLIQYYNGEERAKGNILERFSAQQFPDLHSELNLSSLELGDSALYFCAIPDPPAGLAGYRQYFGPGTRLTVT.

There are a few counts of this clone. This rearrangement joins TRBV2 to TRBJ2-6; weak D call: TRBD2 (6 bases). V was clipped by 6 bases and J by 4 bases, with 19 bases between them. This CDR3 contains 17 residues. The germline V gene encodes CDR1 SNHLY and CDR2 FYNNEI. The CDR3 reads CASRVGTGSGGANVLTF. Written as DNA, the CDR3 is TGTGCCAGCAGGGTAGGGACTGGTTCTGGGGGGGCCAACGTCCTGACTTTC.